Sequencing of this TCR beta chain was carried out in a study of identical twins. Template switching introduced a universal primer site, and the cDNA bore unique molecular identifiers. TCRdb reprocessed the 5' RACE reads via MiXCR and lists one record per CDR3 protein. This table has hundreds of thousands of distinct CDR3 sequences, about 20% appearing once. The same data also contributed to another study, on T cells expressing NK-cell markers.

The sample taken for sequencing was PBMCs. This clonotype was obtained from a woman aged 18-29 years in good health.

The CDR3 bases are TGTGCCAGCAGCTTCAGGGTCACGAGCACTGAAGCTTTCTTT. It translates to CASSFRVTSTEAFF. The V call is TRBV7-9, the J call TRBJ1-1, with a weak D call TRBD1 (5 bases). Germline V gene data show CDR1 as SEHNR and CDR2 as FQNEAQ (reference sequence). V lost 3 bases and J lost 4, with 12 bases in between. This CDR3 contains 14 residues.